A selection of T cell receptor beta chains follows, all from one sample in a study of response to subunit inactivated influenza vaccine. TCRdb called the RT-PCR reads again in MiXCR, with one record for every CDR3 protein. The table shows 430,000 or so distinct CDR3 sequences, with roughly 9.7% occurring only once. The sequenced sample was PBMCs from blood, obtained roughly 6 weeks after vaccination. The receptors were sampled from a man in his forties or fifties who received an inactivated influenza vaccine. Both conserved end residues are part of each CDR3. D genes are given only for firm matches. Size is stated for part of the rows, as once, few or many counts, or as a class when the clone is expanded.

V gene,D gene,J gene,clone size,CDR3 protein,CDR3 DNA
TRBV4-2,NA,TRBJ1-5,many,CASSQDFGFSNQPQHF,TGTGCCAGCAGCCAAGATTTCGGGTTTAGCAATCAGCCCCAGCATTTT
TRBV24-1,NA,TRBJ2-1,few,CATSDWNLGGSGDEQFF,TGTGCCACCAGTGATTGGAACCTGGGGGGCTCAGGGGATGAGCAGTTCTTC
TRBV20-1,TRBD1,TRBJ1-4,few,CSARGQGGENEKLFF,TGCAGTGCTAGGGGACAGGGAGGGGAAAATGAAAAACTGTTTTTT
TRBV12-3/TRBV12-4,NA,TRBJ1-5,few,CASSFSRDRPQHF,TGTGCCAGCAGTTTCTCGAGAGACAGGCCCCAGCATTTT
TRBV24-1,NA,TRBJ2-1,NA,CATSDITSDNEQFF,TGTGCCACCAGTGATATAACCTCAGACAATGAGCAGTTCTTC
TRBV6-1,TRBD1,TRBJ1-2,many,CASSRDRDGYGYTF,TGTGCCAGCAGCCGGGACAGGGACGGCTATGGCTACACCTTC
TRBV12-3/TRBV12-4,NA,TRBJ1-2,few,CASSLYPGYTF,TGTGCCAGCAGTTTGTATCCTGGCTACACCTTC
TRBV4-3,NA,TRBJ1-1,NA,CASSQVLGKYGTEAFF,TGCGCCAGCAGCCAAGTTCTCGGAAAGTATGGCACTGAAGCTTTCTTT
TRBV24-1,NA,TRBJ2-1,NA,CATSDPDGYNEQFF,TGTGCCACCAGTGACCCGGACGGATACAATGAGCAGTTCTTC
TRBV29-1,NA,TRBJ1-2,many,CSTPGREGGYTF,TGCAGTACCCCGGGACGGGAAGGTGGCTACACCTTC
TRBV11-2,TRBD1,TRBJ2-5,few,CASSRPDRRSQETQYF,TGTGCCAGCAGCCGTCCGGACAGGAGGTCACAAGAGACCCAGTACTTC
TRBV12-3/TRBV12-4,NA,TRBJ2-7,many,CASSFAGPTYEQYF,TGTGCCAGCAGTTTCGCGGGGCCGACCTACGAGCAGTACTTC
TRBV29-1,NA,TRBJ2-7,many,CSASLRGGYEQYF,TGCAGCGCTTCCTTGCGAGGGGGCTACGAGCAGTACTTC
TRBV20-1,TRBD2,TRBJ2-3,few,CSASRRLAGAPGTQYF,TGCAGTGCTAGTCGTCGGCTAGCGGGCGCCCCGGGTACGCAGTATTTT
TRBV5-1,TRBD1,TRBJ1-2,few,CASSTGQGASGYTF,TGCGCCAGCAGCACGGGACAGGGGGCGTCTGGCTACACCTTC
TRBV20-1,TRBD2,TRBJ2-5,few,CSAGTGGWETQYF,TGCAGTGCTGGGACCGGGGGGTGGGAGACCCAGTACTTC
TRBV6-6,NA,TRBJ1-1,many,CASSYSKGRQAFF,TGTGCCAGCAGTTACTCGAAGGGACGGCAAGCTTTCTTT
TRBV7-9,TRBD2,TRBJ2-1,few,CASVGLAGANEQFF,TGTGCCAGCGTGGGCCTAGCGGGGGCCAATGAGCAGTTCTTC
TRBV9,NA,TRBJ1-5,NA,CASSVVPGQPQHF,TGTGCCAGCAGCGTAGTCCCCGGTCAGCCCCAGCATTTT
TRBV3-1,NA,TRBJ1-6,few,CASSQSSNSPLHF,TGTGCCAGCAGCCAATCAAGTAATTCACCCCTCCACTTT
TRBV5-1,TRBD2,TRBJ2-3,few,CASSLAASGGLSTDTQYF,TGCGCCAGCAGCTTGGCGGCTAGCGGGGGCCTGAGCACAGATACGCAGTATTTT
TRBV5-1,NA,TRBJ1-4,few,CASSLGTGEKLFF,TGCGCCAGCAGCCTGGGGACGGGTGAAAAACTGTTTTTT